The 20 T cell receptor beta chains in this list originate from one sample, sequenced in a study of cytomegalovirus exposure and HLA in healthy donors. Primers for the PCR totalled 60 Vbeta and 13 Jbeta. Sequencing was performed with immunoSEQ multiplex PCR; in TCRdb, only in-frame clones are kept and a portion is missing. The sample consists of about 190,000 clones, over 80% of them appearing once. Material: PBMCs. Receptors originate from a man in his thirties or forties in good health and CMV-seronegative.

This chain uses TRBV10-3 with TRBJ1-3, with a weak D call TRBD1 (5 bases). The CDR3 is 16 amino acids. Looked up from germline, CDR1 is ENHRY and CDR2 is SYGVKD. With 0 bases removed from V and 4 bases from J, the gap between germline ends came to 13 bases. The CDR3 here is CAISESETVKGNTIYF. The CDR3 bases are TGTGCCATCAGTGAGTCGGAGACAGTGAAAGGAAACACCATATATTTT.

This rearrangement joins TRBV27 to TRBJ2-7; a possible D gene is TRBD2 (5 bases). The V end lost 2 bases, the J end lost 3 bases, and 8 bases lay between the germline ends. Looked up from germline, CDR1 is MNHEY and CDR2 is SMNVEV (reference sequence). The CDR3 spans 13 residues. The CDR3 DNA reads TGTGCCAGCAGTTTAGGAGGAAACTACGAGCAGTACTTC. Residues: CASSLGGNYEQYF.

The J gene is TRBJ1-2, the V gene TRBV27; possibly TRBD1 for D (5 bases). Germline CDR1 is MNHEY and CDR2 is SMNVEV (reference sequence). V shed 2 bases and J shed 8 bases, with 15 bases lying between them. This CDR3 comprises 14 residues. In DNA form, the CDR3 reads TGTGCCAGCAGTTTAACCGCAGGGCGGCGGGGCTACACCTTC. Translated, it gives CASSLTAGRRGYTF.

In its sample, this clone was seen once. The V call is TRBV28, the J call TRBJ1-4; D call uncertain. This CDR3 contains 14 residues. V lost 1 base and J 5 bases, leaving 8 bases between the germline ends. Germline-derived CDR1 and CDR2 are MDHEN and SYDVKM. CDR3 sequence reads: CASSLSSSNEKLFF. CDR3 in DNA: TGTGCCAGCAGTTTATCCAGTTCCAATGAAAAACTGTTTTTT.

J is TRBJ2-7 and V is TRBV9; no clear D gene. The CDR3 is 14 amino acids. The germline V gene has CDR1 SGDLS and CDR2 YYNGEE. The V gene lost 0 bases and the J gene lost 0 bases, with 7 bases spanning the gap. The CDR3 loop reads CASSVELSSYEQYF. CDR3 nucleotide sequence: TGTGCCAGCAGCGTAGAGCTTAGCTCCTACGAGCAGTACTTC.

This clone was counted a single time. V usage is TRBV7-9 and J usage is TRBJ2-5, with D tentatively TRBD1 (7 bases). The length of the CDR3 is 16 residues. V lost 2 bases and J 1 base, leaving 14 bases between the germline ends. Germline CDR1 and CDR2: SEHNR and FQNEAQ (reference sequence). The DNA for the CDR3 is TGTGCCAGCAGCTTACGCCCAGGGGGGTCCCAAGAGACCCAGTACTTC. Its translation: CASSLRPGGSQETQYF.

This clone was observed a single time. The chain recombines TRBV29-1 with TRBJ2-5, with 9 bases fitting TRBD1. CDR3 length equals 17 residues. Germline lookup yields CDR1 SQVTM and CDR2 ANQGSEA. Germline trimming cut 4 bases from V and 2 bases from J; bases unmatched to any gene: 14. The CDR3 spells CSVVRTGVPDGQETQYF. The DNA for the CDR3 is TGCAGCGTTGTTCGGACAGGGGTGCCCGATGGACAAGAGACCCAGTACTTC.

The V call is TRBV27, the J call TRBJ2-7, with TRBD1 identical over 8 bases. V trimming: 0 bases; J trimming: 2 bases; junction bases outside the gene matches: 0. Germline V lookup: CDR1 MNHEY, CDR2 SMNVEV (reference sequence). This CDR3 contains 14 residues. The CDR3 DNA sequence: TGTGCCAGCAGTTTATCGGGACAGGCCTACGAGCAGTACTTC. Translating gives CASSLSGQAYEQYF.

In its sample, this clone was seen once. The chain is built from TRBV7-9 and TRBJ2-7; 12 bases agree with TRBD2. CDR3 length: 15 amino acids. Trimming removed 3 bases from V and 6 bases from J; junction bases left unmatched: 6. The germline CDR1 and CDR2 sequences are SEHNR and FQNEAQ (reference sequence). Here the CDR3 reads CASSFEPGLAGEQYF. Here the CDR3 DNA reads TGTGCCAGCAGCTTTGAGCCGGGACTAGCGGGCGAGCAGTACTTC.

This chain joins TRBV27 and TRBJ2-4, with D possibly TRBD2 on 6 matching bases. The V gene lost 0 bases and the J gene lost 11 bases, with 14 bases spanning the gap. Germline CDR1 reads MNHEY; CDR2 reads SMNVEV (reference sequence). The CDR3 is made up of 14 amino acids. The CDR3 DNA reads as TGTGCCAGCAGTTTATCGGGCCTAGCGAAGCTTCAGTACTTC. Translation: CASSLSGLAKLQYF.

Here the CDR3 DNA reads TGTGCCAGCAGCTTAGACGGGAGAACTAATGAAAAACTGTTTTTT. Its translation is CASSLDGRTNEKLFF. The V gene is TRBV7-9, the J gene TRBJ1-4, with no clear D. CDR1 SEHNR and CDR2 FQNEAQ come from the germline V gene (reference sequence). With 1 base removed from V and 1 base from J, the gap between germline ends came to 7 bases. The CDR3 length is 15 residues.

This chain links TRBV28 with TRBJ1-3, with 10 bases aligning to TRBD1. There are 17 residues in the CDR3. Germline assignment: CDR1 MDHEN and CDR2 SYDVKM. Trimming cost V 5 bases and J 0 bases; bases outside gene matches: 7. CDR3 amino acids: CASSRQGATVSGNTIYF. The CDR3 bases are TGTGCCAGCAGTCGACAGGGGGCGACTGTCTCTGGAAACACCATATATTTT.

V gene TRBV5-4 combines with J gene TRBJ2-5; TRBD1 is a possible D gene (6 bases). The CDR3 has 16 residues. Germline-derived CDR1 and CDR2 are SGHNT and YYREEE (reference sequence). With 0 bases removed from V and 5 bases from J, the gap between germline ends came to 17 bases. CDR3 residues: CASSLASITGSETQYF. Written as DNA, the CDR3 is TGTGCCAGCAGCTTGGCTTCAATCACAGGGTCGGAGACCCAGTACTTC.

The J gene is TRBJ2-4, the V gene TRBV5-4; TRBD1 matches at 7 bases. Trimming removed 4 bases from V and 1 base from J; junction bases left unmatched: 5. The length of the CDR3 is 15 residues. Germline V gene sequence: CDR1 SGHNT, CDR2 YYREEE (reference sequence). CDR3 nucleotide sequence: TGTGCCAGCAGCCACACAGGGGTTGCCAAAAACATTCAGTACTTC. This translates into CASSHTGVAKNIQYF.

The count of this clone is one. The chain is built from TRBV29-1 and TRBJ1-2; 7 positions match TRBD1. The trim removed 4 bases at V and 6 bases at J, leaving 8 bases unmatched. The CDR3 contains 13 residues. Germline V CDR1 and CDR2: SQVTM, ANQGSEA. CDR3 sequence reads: CSVVGQGDDGYTF. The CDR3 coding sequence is TGCAGCGTTGTCGGTCAGGGGGATGATGGCTACACCTTC.

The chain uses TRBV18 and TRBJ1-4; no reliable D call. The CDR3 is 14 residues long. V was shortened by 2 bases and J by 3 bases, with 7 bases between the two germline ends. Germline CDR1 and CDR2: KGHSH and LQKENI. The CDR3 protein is CASSPGEANEKLFF. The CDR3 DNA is TGTGCCAGCTCACCAGGCGAGGCTAATGAAAAACTGTTTTTT. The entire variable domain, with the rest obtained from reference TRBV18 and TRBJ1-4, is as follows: NAGVMQNPRHLVRRRGQEARLRCSPMKGHSHVYWYRQLPEEGLKFMVYLQKENIIDESGMPKERFSAEFPKEGPSILRIQQVVRGDSAAYFCASSPGEANEKLFFGSGTQLSVL.

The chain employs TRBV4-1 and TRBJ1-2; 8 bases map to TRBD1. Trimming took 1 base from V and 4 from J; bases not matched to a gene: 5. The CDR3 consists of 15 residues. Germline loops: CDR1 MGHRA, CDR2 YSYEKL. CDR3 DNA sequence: TGCGCCAGCAGCCAAGGGGGGGGGACAGGCTATGGCTACACCTTC. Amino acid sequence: CASSQGGGTGYGYTF.

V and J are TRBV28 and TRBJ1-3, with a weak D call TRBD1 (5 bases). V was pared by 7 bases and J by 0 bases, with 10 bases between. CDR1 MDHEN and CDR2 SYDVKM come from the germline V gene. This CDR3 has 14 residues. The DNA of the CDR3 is TGTGCCAGCAATCGACAGTTCTCTGGAAACACCATATATTTT. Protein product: CASNRQFSGNTIYF.

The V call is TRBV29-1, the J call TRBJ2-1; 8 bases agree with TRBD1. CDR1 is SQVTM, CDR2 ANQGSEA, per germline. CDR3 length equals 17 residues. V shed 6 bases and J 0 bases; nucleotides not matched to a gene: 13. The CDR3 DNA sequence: TGCAGCGTCCGTAAGACCAGGGGGCGAGGCTCCTACAATGAGCAGTTCTTC. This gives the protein CSVRKTRGRGSYNEQFF.

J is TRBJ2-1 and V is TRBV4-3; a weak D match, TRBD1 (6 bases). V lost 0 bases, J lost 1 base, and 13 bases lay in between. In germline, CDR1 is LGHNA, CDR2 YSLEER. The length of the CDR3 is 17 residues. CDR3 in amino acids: CASSQDQGLRSYNEQFF. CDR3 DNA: TGCGCCAGCAGCCAAGATCAGGGGCTTCGTTCCTACAATGAGCAGTTCTTC.